The T cell receptor beta chain described here comes from a study of EBV T-cell therapy then PD-1 blockade in nasopharyngeal carcinoma. Treatment defined: AdE1-LMPpoly-expanded autologous EBV-specific T-cell therapy followed by anti-PD-1 nivolumab. Method: immunoSEQ multiplex PCR; TCRdb's copy keeps in-frame clones and lacks some. The table lists some 20,000 clones, under 90% of them singletons, with approximately 28% in the top ten. Details on this clone: Its antigen is currently unknown.

The CDR3 spans 14 residues. Germline values: CDR1 LGHDT, CDR2 YNNKEL (reference sequence). Trimming cost V 4 bases and J 5 bases; bases outside gene matches: 8. Specimen: CD8+ T cells from blood, collected at day 61 from a patient whose treatment included autologous EBV-specific T cells and nivolumab. V gene TRBV3-1 (or the pseudogene TRBV3-2) combines with J gene TRBJ2-7, with 7 bases fitting TRBD1. The origin of this receptor is a man aged 40-49 years with nasopharyngeal carcinoma. CDR3 amino acids: CASSPNDRVHEQYF. The CDR3 bases are TGTGCCAGCAGCCCAAACGACAGGGTCCACGAGCAGTACTTC.